This TCR beta chain comes out of a study of glioma-infiltrating T cells after dendritic cell vaccination. About the research overall: Samples are from glioblastoma patients in Phase I and II dendritic cell vaccine trials. Study findings and constraints: Estimated pretreatment TIL content predicted outcome after dendritic cell vaccination.

CDR1 and CDR2 from the germline V gene are SNHLY and FYNNEI. V shed 7 bases and J 5 bases; nucleotides not matched to a gene: 11. The CDR3 sequence is 15 residues long. Regarding this clone: Its cognate antigen is unknown.

Method: immunoSEQ multiplex PCR; TCRdb's copy keeps in-frame clones and lacks some. Of 100,000 or so clones listed, 85% to 90% are singletons. The clonotype comes from a human donor with glioblastoma. This rearrangement joins TRBV2 to TRBJ1-5; TRBD1 aligns across 7 bases. Sample: blood, taken before dendritic cell vaccination. CDR3 nucleotide sequence: TGTGCCAGCACCACCGGGACAGAACCGTATCAGCCCCAGCATTTT. It codes for CASTTGTEPYQPQHF. Together with reference TRBV2 and TRBJ1-5, the CDR3 gives the full variable domain: EPEVTQTPSHQVTQMGQEVILRCVPISNHLYFYWYRQILGQKVEFLVSFYNNEISEKSEIFDDQFSVERPDGSNFTLKIRSTKLEDSAMYFCASTTGTEPYQPQHFGDGTRLSIL.